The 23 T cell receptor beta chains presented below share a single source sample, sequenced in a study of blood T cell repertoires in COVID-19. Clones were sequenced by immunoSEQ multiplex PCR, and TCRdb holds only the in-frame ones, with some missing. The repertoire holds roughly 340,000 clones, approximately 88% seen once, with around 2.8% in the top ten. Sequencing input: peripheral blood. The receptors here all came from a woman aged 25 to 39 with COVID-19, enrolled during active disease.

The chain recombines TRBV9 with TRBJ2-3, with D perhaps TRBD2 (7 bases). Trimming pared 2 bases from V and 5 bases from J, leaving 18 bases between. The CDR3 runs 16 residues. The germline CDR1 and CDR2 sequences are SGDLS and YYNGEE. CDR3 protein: CASSVTGRGVGDTQYF. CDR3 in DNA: TGTGCCAGCAGCGTTACAGGGAGGGGGGTTGGAGATACGCAGTATTTT.

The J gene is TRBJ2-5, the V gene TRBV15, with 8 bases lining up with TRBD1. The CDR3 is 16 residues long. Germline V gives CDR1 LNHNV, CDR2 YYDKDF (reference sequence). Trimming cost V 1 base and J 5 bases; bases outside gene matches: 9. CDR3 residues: CATSRASPGGGETQYF. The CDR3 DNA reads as TGTGCCACCAGCAGAGCTTCCCCAGGGGGCGGGGAGACCCAGTACTTC.

The CDR3 sequence is CASSFSQGRYEQYF. Written as DNA, the CDR3 is TGTGCCAGCAGTTTTTCACAGGGTCGCTACGAGCAGTACTTC. The gene calls are TRBV27 and TRBJ2-7; a weak D match, TRBD1 (6 bases). V was trimmed by 3 bases and J by 3 bases, leaving 12 bases between them. The CDR3 covers 14 residues. Germline V gives CDR1 MNHEY, CDR2 SMNVEV (reference sequence).

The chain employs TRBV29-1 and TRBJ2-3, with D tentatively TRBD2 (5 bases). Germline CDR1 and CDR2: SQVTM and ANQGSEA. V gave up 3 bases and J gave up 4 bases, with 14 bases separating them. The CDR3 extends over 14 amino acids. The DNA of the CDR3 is TGCAGCGTTGAGTCGGGGTCATATGCAGATACGCAGTATTTT. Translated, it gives CSVESGSYADTQYF.

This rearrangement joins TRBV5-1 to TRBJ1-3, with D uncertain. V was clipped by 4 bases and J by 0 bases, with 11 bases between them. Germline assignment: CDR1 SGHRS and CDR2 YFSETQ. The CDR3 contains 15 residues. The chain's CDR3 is CASSTTPNSGNTIYF. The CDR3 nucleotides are TGCGCCAGCAGCACCACACCCAACTCTGGAAACACCATATATTTT.

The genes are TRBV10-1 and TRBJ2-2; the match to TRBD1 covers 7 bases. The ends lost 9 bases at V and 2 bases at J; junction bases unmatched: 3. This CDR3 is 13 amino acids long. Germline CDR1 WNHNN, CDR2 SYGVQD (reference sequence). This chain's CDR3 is CASEGANTGELFF. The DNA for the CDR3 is TGCGCCAGTGAGGGGGCAAACACCGGGGAGCTGTTTTTT.

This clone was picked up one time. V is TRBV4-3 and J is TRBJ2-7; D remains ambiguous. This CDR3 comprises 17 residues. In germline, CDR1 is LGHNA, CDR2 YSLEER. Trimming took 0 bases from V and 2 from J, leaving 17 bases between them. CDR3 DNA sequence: TGCGCCAGCAGCCAAGAGGCGATAACAGTAATTCCCTACGAGCAGTACTTC. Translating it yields CASSQEAITVIPYEQYF.

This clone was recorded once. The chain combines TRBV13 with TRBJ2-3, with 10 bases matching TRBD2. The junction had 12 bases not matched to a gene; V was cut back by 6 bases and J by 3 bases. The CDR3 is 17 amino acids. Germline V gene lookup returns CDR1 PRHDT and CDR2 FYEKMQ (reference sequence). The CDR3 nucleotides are TGTGCCAGCAGTCAATACGAGCGGGGGGGCTGGACAGATACGCAGTATTTT. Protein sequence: CASSQYERGGWTDTQYF.

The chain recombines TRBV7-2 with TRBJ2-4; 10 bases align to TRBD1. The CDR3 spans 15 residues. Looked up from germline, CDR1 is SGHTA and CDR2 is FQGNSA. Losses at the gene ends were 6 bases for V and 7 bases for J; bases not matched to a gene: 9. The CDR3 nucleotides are TGTGCCAGCAGTTTAACCTCGGGACAGGGGAACATTCAGTACTTC. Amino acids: CASSLTSGQGNIQYF.

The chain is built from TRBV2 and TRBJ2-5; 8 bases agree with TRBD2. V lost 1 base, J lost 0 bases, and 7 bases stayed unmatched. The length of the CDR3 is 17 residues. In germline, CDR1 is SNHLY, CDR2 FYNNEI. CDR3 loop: CASSEGGAGAYQETQYF. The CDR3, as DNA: TGTGCCAGCAGTGAAGGGGGAGCGGGGGCCTACCAAGAGACCCAGTACTTC.

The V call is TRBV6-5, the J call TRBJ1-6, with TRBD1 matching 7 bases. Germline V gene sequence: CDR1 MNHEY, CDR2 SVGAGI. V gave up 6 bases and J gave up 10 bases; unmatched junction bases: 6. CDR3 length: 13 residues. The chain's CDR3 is CASSDRELSPLHF. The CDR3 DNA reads TGTGCCAGCAGCGACAGGGAATTATCACCCCTCCACTTT.

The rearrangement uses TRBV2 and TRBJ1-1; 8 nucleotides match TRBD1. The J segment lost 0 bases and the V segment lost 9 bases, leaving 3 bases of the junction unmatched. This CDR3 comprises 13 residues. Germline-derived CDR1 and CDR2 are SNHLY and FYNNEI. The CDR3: CASTTGVNTEAFF. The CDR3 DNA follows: TGTGCCAGTACGACAGGGGTGAACACTGAAGCTTTCTTT. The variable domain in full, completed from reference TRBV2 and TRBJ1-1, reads EPEVTQTPSHQVTQMGQEVILRCVPISNHLYFYWYRQILGQKVEFLVSFYNNEISEKSEIFDDQFSVERPDGSNFTLKIRSTKLEDSAMYFCASTTGVNTEAFFGQGTRLTVV.

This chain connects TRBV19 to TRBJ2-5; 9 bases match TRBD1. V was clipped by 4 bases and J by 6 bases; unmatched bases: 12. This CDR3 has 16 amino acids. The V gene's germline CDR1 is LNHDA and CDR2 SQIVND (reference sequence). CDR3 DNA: TGTGCCAGTAGTAGAACCGGGACAGGGTCGGCGAAGACCCAGTACTTC. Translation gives CASSRTGTGSAKTQYF.

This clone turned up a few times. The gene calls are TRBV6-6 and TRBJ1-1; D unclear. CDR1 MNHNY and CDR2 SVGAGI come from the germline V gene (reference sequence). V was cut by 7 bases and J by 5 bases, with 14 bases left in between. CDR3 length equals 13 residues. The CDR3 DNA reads TGTGCCAGCAAGGAGGACGGGGTGACTGAAGCTTTCTTT. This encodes CASKEDGVTEAFF.

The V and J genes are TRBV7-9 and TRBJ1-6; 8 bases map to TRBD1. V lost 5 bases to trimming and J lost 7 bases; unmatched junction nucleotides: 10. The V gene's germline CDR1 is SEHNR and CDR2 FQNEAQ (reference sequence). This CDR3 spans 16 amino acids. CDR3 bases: TGTGCCAGCAGCCCAGACGACAGGGGTAACAATTCACCCCTCCACTTT. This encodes CASSPDDRGNNSPLHF. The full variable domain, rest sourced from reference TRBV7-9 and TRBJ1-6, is DTGVSQNPRHKITKRGQNVTFRCDPISEHNRLYWYRQTLGQGPEFLTYFQNEAQLEKSRLLSDRFSAERPKGSFSTLEIQRTEQGDSAMYLCASSPDDRGNNSPLHFGNGTRLTVT.

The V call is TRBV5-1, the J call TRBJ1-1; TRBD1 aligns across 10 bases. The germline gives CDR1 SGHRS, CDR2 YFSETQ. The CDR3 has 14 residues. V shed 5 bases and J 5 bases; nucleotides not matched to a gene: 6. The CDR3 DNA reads TGCGCCAGCAGGAAGACAGGGGGCCGGACTGAAGCTTTCTTT. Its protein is CASRKTGGRTEAFF.

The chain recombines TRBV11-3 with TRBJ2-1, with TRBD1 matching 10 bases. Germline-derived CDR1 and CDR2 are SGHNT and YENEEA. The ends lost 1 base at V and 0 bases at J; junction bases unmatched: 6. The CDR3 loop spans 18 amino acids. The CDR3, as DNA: TGTGCCAGCAGCTTAGGGGACAGGGGCGCAAGCTCCTACAATGAGCAGTTCTTC. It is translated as CASSLGDRGASSYNEQFF.

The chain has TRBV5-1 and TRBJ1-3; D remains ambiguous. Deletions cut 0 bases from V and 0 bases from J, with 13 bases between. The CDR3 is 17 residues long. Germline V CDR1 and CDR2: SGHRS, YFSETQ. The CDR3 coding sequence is TGCGCCAGCAGCTTGGGGCGGGAAAGGAGCTCTGGAAACACCATATATTTT. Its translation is CASSLGRERSSGNTIYF.

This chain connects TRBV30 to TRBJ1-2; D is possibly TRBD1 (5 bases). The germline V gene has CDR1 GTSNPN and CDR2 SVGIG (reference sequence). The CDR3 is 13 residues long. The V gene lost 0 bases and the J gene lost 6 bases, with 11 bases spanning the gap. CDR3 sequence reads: CAWSVSLGHGYTF. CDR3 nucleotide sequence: TGTGCCTGGAGTGTATCTTTGGGGCATGGCTACACCTTC.

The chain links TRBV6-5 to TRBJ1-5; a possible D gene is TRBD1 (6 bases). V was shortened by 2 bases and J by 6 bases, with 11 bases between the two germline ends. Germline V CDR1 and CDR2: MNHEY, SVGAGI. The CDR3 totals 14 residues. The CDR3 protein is CASSYRGGGQPQHF. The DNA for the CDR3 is TGTGCCAGCAGTTACAGGGGGGGTGGTCAGCCCCAGCATTTT.

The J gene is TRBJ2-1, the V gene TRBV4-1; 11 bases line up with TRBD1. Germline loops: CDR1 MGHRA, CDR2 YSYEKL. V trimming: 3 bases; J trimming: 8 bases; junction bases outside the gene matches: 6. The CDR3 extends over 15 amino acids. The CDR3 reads CASSHGQGAFDEQFF. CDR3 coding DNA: TGCGCCAGCAGCCACGGACAGGGGGCTTTTGATGAGCAGTTCTTC.

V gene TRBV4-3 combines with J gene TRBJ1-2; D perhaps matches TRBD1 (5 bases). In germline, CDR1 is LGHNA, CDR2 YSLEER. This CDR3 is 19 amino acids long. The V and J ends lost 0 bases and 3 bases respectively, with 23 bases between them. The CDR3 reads CASSQDGSGTDSGDYGYTF. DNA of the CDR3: TGCGCCAGCAGCCAAGACGGTAGCGGGACCGATTCAGGTGACTATGGCTACACCTTC.

The CDR3 DNA reads as TGTGCCAGCAGCCTCCGGACTAGCGGGAGCGATGAGCAGTTCTTC. Residues: CASSLRTSGSDEQFF. The chain links TRBV11-3 to TRBJ2-1; 13 bases fit TRBD2. V shed 5 bases, J shed 8 bases, and the junction held 6 bases outside the gene matches. Germline V gene sequence: CDR1 SGHNT, CDR2 YENEEA. The CDR3 extends over 15 amino acids. The complete variable domain, with remaining parts taken from reference TRBV11-3 and TRBJ2-1, reads EAGVVQSPRYKIIEKKQPVAFWCNPISGHNTLYWYLQNLGQGPELLIRYENEEAVDDSQLPKDRFSAERLKGVDSTLKIQPAELGDSAVYLCASSLRTSGSDEQFFGPGTRLTVL.